This T cell receptor (beta chain) was found in a study of cytomegalovirus exposure and HLA in healthy donors. Study-level points and caveats: A later analysis found most CMV-associated TCR beta chains apparently HLA-restricted. The authors assumed roughly uniform sequencing depth across donors for presence/absence analyses.

In the PCR, 60 Vbeta and 13 Jbeta primers were used. Produced via immunoSEQ multiplex PCR; TCRdb's table is partial and in-frame only. Here the sample spans approximately 100,000 clones, 60% to 85% being singletons. Points on this clone: Antigen unknown.

CDR1 is MGHDK, CDR2 SYGVNS, per germline. The CDR3 spans 13 residues. Trimming took 8 bases from V and 4 from J; bases not matched to a gene: 0. The rearrangement links TRBV25-1 to TRBJ2-2; 11 nucleotides line up with TRBD2. Sequencing was performed on PBMCs. The receptor was derived from a man aged 55 to 69 in good health and CMV-seropositive. The CDR3 here is CASGLAGTGELFF. The CDR3 DNA is TGTGCCAGCGGACTAGCGGGCACCGGGGAGCTGTTTTTT.